Below are 8 T cell receptor beta chains sequenced from a single sample in a study of blood T cell repertoires in COVID-19. This table comes from immunoSEQ multiplex PCR, and its TCRdb copy is limited to in-frame clones, with some not included. The sample records about 190,000 clones, about 81% being singletons. The sample taken for sequencing was peripheral blood. Receptors originate from an older woman with COVID-19, enrolled during active disease.

The rearrangement uses TRBV5-6 and TRBJ2-7, with 7 bases fitting TRBD2. This CDR3 has 12 amino acids. Germline assignment: CDR1 SGHDT and CDR2 YYEEEE. V lost 1 base to trimming and J lost 8 bases; unmatched junction nucleotides: 3. This CDR3 is CASSLTSDKQYF. For the CDR3, the DNA is TGTGCCAGCAGCTTGACTAGCGACAAGCAGTACTTC.

V is TRBV5-4 and J is TRBJ1-5; 8 nucleotides align to TRBD1. The junction had 5 bases not matched to a gene; V was cut back by 0 bases and J by 6 bases. There are 15 residues in the CDR3. The germline V gene has CDR1 SGHNT and CDR2 YYREEE (reference sequence). The CDR3 DNA sequence: TGTGCCAGCAGCTTGGACGGGACAGGCGGTCAGCCCCAGCATTTT. The encoded protein is CASSLDGTGGQPQHF.

V and J are TRBV9 and TRBJ2-1, with TRBD2 matching over 7 bases. Trimming cost V 4 bases and J 5 bases; bases outside gene matches: 18. This CDR3 comprises 18 residues. Germline V gene lookup returns CDR1 SGDLS and CDR2 YYNGEE. The CDR3 DNA sequence: TGTGCCAGCAGCCCGAGAGGGGAGGGAGGACTACTCCACAATGAGCAGTTCTTC. Its translation is CASSPRGEGGLLHNEQFF.

The V gene is TRBV19, the J gene TRBJ1-5; tentative D call: TRBD1 (5 bases). The CDR3 spans 13 residues. Per germline, CDR1 LNHDA and CDR2 SQIVND (reference sequence). V gave up 3 bases and J gave up 5 bases, with 8 bases separating them. The CDR3 protein is CASSMTADQPQHF. CDR3 nucleotides: TGTGCCAGTAGTATGACAGCAGATCAGCCCCAGCATTTT.

This clone appeared many times. This sequence joins TRBV6-5 and TRBJ2-7, with 7 bases that match TRBD1. CDR1 is MNHEY, CDR2 SVGAGI, per germline. Losses at the gene ends were 6 bases for V and 2 bases for J; bases not matched to a gene: 7. This CDR3 region has 14 residues. This CDR3 is CASSPIGTAYEQYF. The CDR3, as DNA: TGTGCCAGCAGCCCAATCGGGACAGCCTACGAGCAGTACTTC.

A remark on this clone: Other DNA sequences in the same sample also yield this CDR3. V and J are TRBV18 and TRBJ2-2, with D perhaps matching TRBD2 (5 bases). There are 14 residues in the CDR3. The V end was cut by 2 bases, the J end by 5 bases, with 9 bases between. CDR1 and CDR2 (germline): KGHSH, LQKENI. CDR3 nucleotides: TGTGCCAGCTCACCATCTCCGGGGACCGGGGAGCTGTTTTTT. Amino acids: CASSPSPGTGELFF. The whole variable domain, remainder taken from reference TRBV18 and TRBJ2-2, is NAGVMQNPRHLVRRRGQEARLRCSPMKGHSHVYWYRQLPEEGLKFMVYLQKENIIDESGMPKERFSAEFPKEGPSILRIQQVVRGDSAAYFCASSPSPGTGELFFGEGSRLTVL.

Written as DNA, the CDR3 is TGTGCCAGCAGAGGGGGCTGGAGGGGCAATCAGCCCCAGCATTTT. This sequence encodes CASRGGWRGNQPQHF. The genes are TRBV2 and TRBJ1-5, with 7 positions matching TRBD1. The trim removed 6 bases at V and 2 bases at J, leaving 7 bases unmatched. Germline assignment: CDR1 SNHLY and CDR2 FYNNEI. CDR3 length equals 15 residues.

Only one count was recorded for this clone. The chain joins TRBV28 to TRBJ1-1; D gene unclear. The CDR3 is made up of 14 amino acids. The germline V and J ends were trimmed by 3 bases and 0 bases, with 8 bases remaining between them. Germline V lookup: CDR1 MDHEN, CDR2 SYDVKM. For the CDR3, the DNA is TGTGCCAGCAGTTTGGTAAACATGAACACTGAAGCTTTCTTT. Amino acid sequence: CASSLVNMNTEAFF. Drawing the rest from reference TRBV28 and TRBJ1-1, the complete variable domain is DVKVTQSSRYLVKRTGEKVFLECVQDMDHENMFWYRQDPGLGLRLIYFSYDVKMKEKGDIPEGYSVSREKKERFSLILESASTNQTSMYLCASSLVNMNTEAFFGQGTRLTVV.